Listed below are T cell receptor beta chains from one sample, sequenced in a study of CD8 T cells in ankylosing spondylitis. From the 5' RACE reads, TCRdb called clonotypes with MiXCR, one entry per CDR3 protein. The table has about 340,000 distinct CDR3 sequences, about 20% seen once. The sequenced sample consisted of blood, either unsorted or a sorted T cell fraction (not recorded which). These receptor sequences come from a male donor with ankylosing spondylitis or in good health (not recorded which). The CDR3 runs from the conserved cysteine through the conserved F or W. Each record gives: D gene, J gene, V gene, clone size, CDR3 protein, CDR3 DNA. The D gene is left open where the match is weak. Part of the rows lack a size; the others show once, few, many or a class for expanded clones.

.	TRBJ2-1	TRBV27	few	CASSFTPRWNEQFF	TGTGCCAGCAGTTTCACCCCAAGGTGGAATGAGCAGTTCTTC
TRBD2	TRBJ2-5	TRBV7-9	.	CASSLGGGDQETQYF	TGTGCCAGCAGCTTAGGCGGGGGGGACCAAGAGACCCAGTACTTC
TRBD1	TRBJ2-5	TRBV2	few	CASSGGQGPSETQYF	TGTGCCAGCAGTGGGGGACAGGGCCCTTCGGAGACCCAGTACTTC
.	TRBJ2-7	TRBV5-6	few	CASSLWHKSYEQYF	TGTGCCAGCAGCCTGTGGCACAAATCCTACGAGCAGTACTTC
.	TRBJ2-5	TRBV4-2	.	CASSHGAGSQETQYF	TGTGCCAGCAGCCATGGGGCGGGATCACAAGAGACCCAGTACTTC
.	TRBJ2-3	TRBV20-1	few	CSARIWLVGTDTQYF	TGCAGTGCTAGAATATGGCTAGTCGGCACAGATACGCAGTATTTT
.	TRBJ2-1	TRBV4-1	many	CASSQDPGGYNEQFF	TGCGCCAGCAGCCAAGACCCAGGGGGGTACAATGAGCAGTTCTTC
.	TRBJ2-5	TRBV5-5	.	CASSFGNGTYGETQYF	.
.	TRBJ2-5	TRBV20-1	.	CSASGQETQYF	TGCAGTGCTAGTGGCCAAGAGACCCAGTACTTC
TRBD2	TRBJ2-1	TRBV12-3/TRBV12-4	many	CASSFLAGGYNEQFF	TGTGCCAGCAGTTTTCTGGCGGGGGGTTACAATGAGCAGTTCTTC
.	TRBJ1-2	TRBV29-1	few	CSVRRAGNYGYTF	TGCAGCGTTCGGAGGGCAGGCAACTATGGCTACACCTTC
TRBD2	TRBJ2-1	TRBV11-3	.	CASSLPGLAGGGEQFF	TGTGCCAGCAGCTTACCGGGACTAGCGGGGGGCGGTGAGCAGTTCTTC
.	TRBJ2-2	TRBV25-1	.	CASSEWQTNTGELFF	TGTGCCAGCAGTGAATGGCAGACGAACACCGGGGAGCTGTTTTTT
TRBD2	TRBJ2-5	TRBV7-2	.	CASSPIGGVETQYF	TGTGCCAGCAGCCCCATTGGGGGGGTTGAGACCCAGTACTTC
.	TRBJ2-7	TRBV4-2	few	CASSQDLEGGVNEFRYEQYF	TGTGCCAGCAGCCAAGATCTTGAAGGGGGTGTAAATGAGTTTCGCTACGAGCAGTACTTC
.	TRBJ2-1	TRBV3-1	.	CASSHPLAVNNEQFF	TGTGCCAGCAGCCACCCACTAGCTGTTAACAATGAGCAGTTCTTC
TRBD1	TRBJ2-5	TRBV20-1	.	CSARLTGSGETQYF	TGCAGTGCTAGATTGACAGGGAGTGGAGAGACCCAGTACTTC
TRBD2	TRBJ2-1	TRBV9	.	CASSVVAGSEQFF	TGTGCCAGCAGCGTAGTAGCGGGGTCTGAGCAGTTCTTC
.	TRBJ2-7	TRBV29-1	few	CSVEGGGDLEQYF	TGCAGCGTTGAAGGAGGGGGGGACCTGGAGCAGTACTTC
.	TRBJ2-1	TRBV12-3/TRBV12-4	many	CASSLALSGGSYNEQFF	TGTGCCAGCAGTTTAGCTCTATCTGGTGGGTCCTACAATGAGCAGTTCTTC
TRBD1	TRBJ2-7	TRBV19	few	CASSTTGRAYEQYF	TGTGCCAGTAGTACGACAGGGCGAGCCTACGAGCAGTACTTC
.	TRBJ2-7	TRBV28	few	CASRGSAGYEQYF	TGTGCCAGCAGGGGATCCGCTGGCTACGAGCAGTACTTC
.	TRBJ1-5	TRBV12-3/TRBV12-4	.	CASSLLGSPQHF	TGTGCCAGCAGTTTGTTGGGATCGCCCCAGCATTTT
.	TRBJ2-7	TRBV6-2/TRBV6-3	few	CASQTAGEQYF	TGTGCCAGCCAGACGGCGGGGGAGCAGTACTTC
TRBD2	TRBJ2-2	TRBV7-3	few	CASSRGLAGPGELFF	TGTGCCAGCAGCAGGGGACTAGCGGGCCCCGGGGAGCTGTTTTTT
.	TRBJ2-1	TRBV5-1	.	CASSQGEGLWDEQFF	TGCGCCAGCAGTCAAGGCGAGGGTCTCTGGGATGAGCAGTTCTTC
.	TRBJ1-5	TRBV12-3/TRBV12-4	.	CASSSLGTPNQPQHF	TGTGCCAGCAGTTCCCTCGGGACCCCAAATCAGCCCCAGCATTTT
TRBD1	TRBJ2-1	TRBV12-3/TRBV12-4	few	CASSSPGTAYNEQFF	TGTGCCAGCAGTTCTCCGGGGACAGCCTACAATGAGCAGTTCTTC
.	TRBJ2-1	TRBV5-4	.	CASSLGDSEQFF	TGTGCCAGCAGCTTAGGAGACAGCGAGCAGTTCTTC
TRBD1	TRBJ2-2	TRBV12-3/TRBV12-4	.	CASSADREQTGELFF	TGTGCCAGCAGTGCCGACAGGGAACAGACCGGGGAGCTGTTTTTT
.	TRBJ2-3	TRBV4-1	.	CASSQGGEGLNTDTQYF	TGCGCCAGCAGCCAAGGTGGTGAGGGCCTGAACACAGATACGCAGTATTTT
TRBD1	TRBJ1-2	TRBV2	.	CAFTATGGDGYTF	TGCGCCTTCACCGCGACAGGGGGCGATGGCTACACCTTC
TRBD2	TRBJ2-5	TRBV12-3/TRBV12-4	few	CASSLLAGGKETQYF	TGTGCCAGCAGTTTACTGGCGGGGGGGAAAGAGACCCAGTACTTC